The TCR beta chain under discussion was sequenced for a study of T-cell memory formation after mild COVID-19. Study-wide context: Largely donor-specific TCR clusters were found. The study's findings and limits: Pre-infection memory harbored some responding clones, suggesting cross-reactive memory joined. CD4/CD8 balance held among clones contracting day 15 to 85, and later expanders leaned CD4+.

CDR3 length: 16 amino acids. The V segment lost 4 bases and the J segment 0 bases; nucleotides outside the gene matches: 6. Per the germline V gene, CDR1 is MNHEY and CDR2 is SVGEGT. About this clonotype: Its antigen is still unknown.

A 5'RACE reaction primed in the constant segment made cDNA libraries of TCR alpha and TCR beta, and these carried sample barcodes and UMIs. TCRdb called the 5' RACE reads again in MiXCR, with one record for every CDR3 protein. The table shows tens of thousands of distinct CDR3 sequences, with under 8% occurring only once. This sequence was found in a man in his late teens or twenties who had mild COVID-19 (a few samples of this study predate the infection). Cell type and time point are not known. The chain carries TRBV6-2 or TRBV6-3 and TRBJ2-7; 10 positions agree with TRBD1. The sequenced sample was PBMCs or a T cell subset sorted from them (not recorded which). The CDR3 here is CASSSGTGAASYEQYV. CDR3 sequence (DNA): TGTGCCAGCAGTTCCGGGACAGGGGCTGCCTCCTACGAGCAGTACGTC.